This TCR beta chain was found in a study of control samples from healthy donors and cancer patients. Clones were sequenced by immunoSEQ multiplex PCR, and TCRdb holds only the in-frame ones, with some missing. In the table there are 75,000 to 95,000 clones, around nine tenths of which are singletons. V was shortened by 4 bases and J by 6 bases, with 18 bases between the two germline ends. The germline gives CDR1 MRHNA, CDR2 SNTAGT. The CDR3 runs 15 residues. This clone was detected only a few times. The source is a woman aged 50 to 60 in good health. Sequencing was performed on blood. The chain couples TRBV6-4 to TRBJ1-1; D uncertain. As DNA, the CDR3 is TGTGCCAGCAGTGGAGGATCCCCCTCCACAGCTGAAGCTTTCTTT. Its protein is CASSGGSPSTAEAFF.